Following are 29 T cell receptor beta chains from one sample sequenced in a study of regulatory T cells in long-lasting Graves disease. Both iRepertoire HTBI primers and Arm-PCR of CDR3 regions were used to build the TCR beta libraries. TCRdb reanalysed the multiplex PCR reads using MiXCR and keeps one entry per CDR3 protein. Of 300,000 or so distinct CDR3 sequences listed, roughly 21% are singletons. Documented time point: persistent/refractory GD, antithyroid drugs over 5 years with positive TRAb. From PBMCs, RNA was extracted and then used to make the TCR library. The sequences come from peripheral blood mononuclear cells (PBMCs), collected when the disease was refractory, from a patient treated with antithyroid drugs. The receptors stem from a female donor with Graves disease.

This clonotype has more than one count but fewer than ten. The V gene is TRBV5-5, the J gene TRBJ2-7, with 7 bases identical to TRBD1. The CDR3 covers 15 residues. Germline CDR1 reads SGHKS; CDR2 reads YYEKEE (reference sequence). V shed 3 bases, J shed 2 bases, and the junction held 8 bases outside the gene matches. CDR3 nucleotide sequence: TGTGCCAGCAGCTGGGACAGCCTCGGGCCCTACGAGCAGTACTTC. Residues: CASSWDSLGPYEQYF.

The rearrangement joins TRBV19 to TRBJ1-2; D is unresolved. The CDR3 length is 13 residues. Germline values: CDR1 LNHDA, CDR2 SQIVND (reference sequence). Deletions cut 3 bases from V and 7 bases from J, with 12 bases between. In DNA, the CDR3 is TGTGCCAGTAGTATTTTAGAGGGCTCTGGCTACACCTTC. It is translated as CASSILEGSGYTF.

This clonotype appeared many times. The chain combines TRBV30 with TRBJ1-5; D call uncertain. V lost 2 bases, J lost 6 bases, and 11 bases lay in between. The CDR3 contains 13 residues. Germline V CDR1 and CDR2: GTSNPN, SVGIG (reference sequence). CDR3 DNA sequence: TGTGCCTGGAGTAGTGAGGCGGCTCAGCCCCAGCATTTT. Its translation is CAWSSEAAQPQHF.

This clonotype has a count of ten or more. The chain carries TRBV7-2 and TRBJ1-5; TRBD1 is a possible D gene (6 bases). Looked up from germline, CDR1 is SGHTA and CDR2 is FQGNSA. CDR3 length: 15 residues. V lost 5 bases and J lost 6, with 17 bases in between. CDR3 in DNA: TGTGCCAGCAGCACCCAAGACAGGCTAGGTCAGCCCCAGCATTTT. This sequence encodes CASSTQDRLGQPQHF.

This clonotype has only a few counts. The chain joins TRBV19 to TRBJ2-2; 9 bases are shared with TRBD1. Trimming cost V 11 bases and J 3 bases; bases outside gene matches: 7. The germline gives CDR1 LNHDA, CDR2 SQIVND (reference sequence). This CDR3 is 14 amino acids long. Written as DNA, the CDR3 is TGTGCCGCAACCCGGGACAGGGACACCGGGGAGCTGTTTTTT. It yields the protein CAATRDRDTGELFF.

The genes are TRBV4-1 and TRBJ1-1; D might be TRBD1 (5 bases). The germline V gene encodes CDR1 MGHRA and CDR2 YSYEKL. V lost 7 bases, J lost 0 bases, and 15 bases lay in between. This CDR3 is built from 15 residues. The CDR3 sequence is CASNAGVLMNTEAFF. CDR3 DNA: TGCGCCAGCAATGCGGGGGTCCTCATGAACACTGAAGCTTTCTTT.

There are a few counts of this clonotype. Since a much larger clone is just one base distant, this may be a read error. The gene calls are TRBV28 and TRBJ1-2; D unresolved. The germline V gene has CDR1 MDHEN and CDR2 SYDVKM. The CDR3 is 16 amino acids. The CDR3 DNA reads as TGTACCAGCAGCGATAACGGGTTGTCCCCTAACTATGGCTACACCTTC. This gives the protein CTSSDNGLSPNYGYTF.

This clonotype was seen ten or more times. This rearrangement joins TRBV7-2 to TRBJ2-7, with 15 bases identical to TRBD2. V lost 3 bases and J lost 6; bases outside the gene matches: 6. This CDR3 is built from 16 residues. Germline V CDR1 and CDR2: SGHTA, FQGNSA. The CDR3 loop is CASSFQPGLAGGEQYF. The CDR3 DNA is TGTGCCAGCAGCTTCCAACCGGGACTAGCGGGGGGCGAGCAGTACTTC.

The rearrangement joins TRBV5-5 to TRBJ1-5, with 7 bases matching TRBD1. V was clipped by 2 bases and J by 0 bases; unmatched bases: 14. Germline loops: CDR1 SGHKS, CDR2 YYEKEE (reference sequence). This CDR3 region has 19 residues. CDR3 sequence (DNA): TGTGCCAGCAGCTTAAGTATGGGACAGCGATTTTATAGCAATCAGCCCCAGCATTTT. Translation gives CASSLSMGQRFYSNQPQHF.

The rearrangement links TRBV19 to TRBJ2-4; TRBD1 matches 8 bases. The junction had 14 bases not matched to a gene; V was cut back by 4 bases and J by 9 bases. Per the germline V gene, CDR1 is LNHDA and CDR2 is SQIVND (reference sequence). The CDR3 is 16 amino acids. CDR3 sequence reads: CASSNATGTGRGIQYF. The CDR3 region has the DNA TGTGCCAGTAGTAATGCTACCGGGACAGGCAGGGGCATTCAGTACTTC.

The J gene is TRBJ1-4, the V gene TRBV4-2; 9 bases are shared with TRBD1. Germline values: CDR1 LGHNA, CDR2 YNFKEQ. J lost 7 bases, V lost 4 bases, and 10 bases had no gene match. The CDR3 is 16 residues long. The CDR3 here is CASSPAWDRVIEKLFF. CDR3 sequence (DNA): TGTGCCAGCAGCCCTGCATGGGACAGGGTTATTGAAAAACTGTTTTTT.

This clonotype was found many times. The chain combines TRBV6-2 or TRBV6-3 with TRBJ2-7; 7 nucleotides agree with TRBD1. This CDR3 spans 14 amino acids. Germline CDR1 and CDR2: MNHEY and SVGEGT. The V and J ends lost 2 bases and 7 bases, in that order; junction bases with no gene match: 8. The CDR3 loop is CASSYHRGSEEQYF. The CDR3, as DNA: TGTGCCAGCAGTTACCACAGGGGTTCGGAAGAGCAGTACTTC.

The rearrangement links TRBV11-3 to TRBJ1-1; D perhaps matches TRBD1 (6 bases). Germline assignment: CDR1 SGHNT and CDR2 YENEEA. The ends were cut back, 5 bases at V and 5 bases at J, with 21 bases in the middle. This CDR3 region has 16 residues. The CDR3 DNA sequence: TGTGCCAGCAGCCCAAAGGACAGAAAAAGTCAGACTGAAGCTTTCTTT. This translates into CASSPKDRKSQTEAFF.

In its sample, this clonotype was seen a few times. Here the CDR3 DNA reads TGTGCCAGCAGCCACGTTAATTCGACTAGCGTTAACACCGGGGAGCTGTTTTTT. Its translation: CASSHVNSTSVNTGELFF. The V gene is TRBV4-2, the J gene TRBJ2-2; TRBD2 matches at 8 bases. The germline CDR1 and CDR2 sequences are LGHNA and YNFKEQ. The trim removed 3 bases at V and 2 bases at J, leaving 11 bases unmatched. CDR3 size: 18 residues.

This clonotype was observed many times. The gene calls are TRBV7-9 and TRBJ1-2, with a tentative D call TRBD1 (6 bases). The CDR3 is made up of 15 amino acids. Germline values: CDR1 SEHNR, CDR2 FQNEAQ (reference sequence). V was shortened by 4 bases and J by 5 bases, with 17 bases between the two germline ends. The CDR3 loop reads CASSSFRGERYGYTF. The CDR3 region has the DNA TGTGCCAGCAGCTCGTTCAGGGGAGAGCGATATGGCTACACCTTC.

The chain recombines TRBV2 with TRBJ1-5; 11 bases are a match to TRBD1. Trimming at V came to 6 bases and at J to 5 bases, leaving 6 bases not matched to a gene. CDR1 is SNHLY, CDR2 FYNNEI, per germline. CDR3 size: 15 residues. This CDR3 reads CASRSRTGGYQPQHF. CDR3 coding DNA: TGTGCCAGCAGAAGCCGGACAGGGGGCTATCAGCCCCAGCATTTT. Based on the CDR3 plus reference TRBV2 and TRBJ1-5, the full variable domain is EPEVTQTPSHQVTQMGQEVILRCVPISNHLYFYWYRQILGQKVEFLVSFYNNEISEKSEIFDDQFSVERPDGSNFTLKIRSTKLEDSAMYFCASRSRTGGYQPQHFGDGTRLSIL.

In this sample, this clonotype turned up once. The rearrangement joins TRBV5-6 to TRBJ2-4; 7 positions match TRBD1. V lost 1 base to trimming and J lost 1 base; unmatched junction nucleotides: 8. Germline V lookup: CDR1 SGHDT, CDR2 YYEEEE. CDR3 length: 17 residues. The CDR3 reads CASSLLGQTAAKNIQYF. CDR3 bases: TGTGCCAGCAGCTTGCTGGGACAGACTGCCGCCAAAAACATTCAGTACTTC.

The rearrangement uses TRBV20-1 and TRBJ2-7, with a weak D call TRBD1 (5 bases). CDR3 size: 11 residues. Germline CDR1 DFQATT, CDR2 SNEGSKA (reference sequence). The CDR3 DNA is TGCAGCGCAGACAGTGGGTACGAGCAGTACTTC. It translates to CSADSGYEQYF.

This clonotype was found many times. The chain carries TRBV11-3 and TRBJ1-1; D gene ambiguous. The V end lost 9 bases, the J end lost 0 bases, and 11 bases lay between the germline ends. Germline V CDR1 and CDR2: SGHNT, YENEEA. The CDR3 has 13 residues. The CDR3 loop reads CASCPAMNTEAFF. The DNA of the CDR3 is TGTGCCAGTTGCCCAGCTATGAACACTGAAGCTTTCTTT.

This clonotype was seen a few times. The chain employs TRBV10-3 and TRBJ1-2; D gene uncertain. The germline V and J ends were trimmed by 6 bases and 8 bases, with 10 bases remaining between them. The CDR3 totals 11 residues. Per the germline V gene, CDR1 is ENHRY and CDR2 is SYGVKD. As DNA, the CDR3 is TGTGCCATCAGGAGAGCGGAGGGCTACACCTTC. Its translation is CAIRRAEGYTF.

This clonotype was seen only a few times. The V gene is TRBV10-3, the J gene TRBJ2-2; no definite D call. This CDR3 region has 13 residues. The V gene lost 0 bases and the J gene lost 3 bases, with 2 bases spanning the gap. Germline CDR1 is ENHRY and CDR2 is SYGVKD. The CDR3 nucleotides are TGTGCCATCAGTGAGTCTGACACCGGGGAGCTGTTTTTT. It codes for CAISESDTGELFF.

This clonotype showed up many times. V is TRBV20-1 and J is TRBJ2-7; 13 bases line up with TRBD2. CDR1 is DFQATT and CDR2 is SNEGSKA in the germline V gene (reference sequence). The V and J ends lost 6 bases and 3 bases, in that order; junction bases with no gene match: 5. The CDR3 has 14 residues. As DNA, the CDR3 is TGCAGTGCCCCGACTAGCGGGAGGCTCTACGAGCAGTACTTC. Amino acids: CSAPTSGRLYEQYF.

This clonotype was detected many times. This sequence joins TRBV7-9 and TRBJ2-5, with 10 bases aligning to TRBD2. The germline CDR1 and CDR2 sequences are SEHNR and FQNEAQ (reference sequence). This CDR3 contains 16 residues. V trimming: 4 bases; J trimming: 5 bases; junction bases outside the gene matches: 10. The CDR3 DNA reads as TGTGCCAGCAGCTGGGGACTAGCGCCCCAGGTGGAGACCCAGTACTTC. Amino acids: CASSWGLAPQVETQYF.

The sample holds one count of this clonotype. The chain recombines TRBV4-3 with TRBJ1-1; D not certain. The CDR3 covers 14 residues. Germline loops: CDR1 LGHNA, CDR2 YSLEER. V was shortened by 0 bases and J by 5 bases, with 10 bases between the two germline ends. In DNA, the CDR3 is TGCGCCAGCAGCCAAGATCTCGTAGGGACTGAAGCTTTCTTT. It codes for CASSQDLVGTEAFF.

This clonotype has only a few counts. V usage is TRBV4-1 and J usage is TRBJ1-1; no clear D. The germline V gene has CDR1 MGHRA and CDR2 YSYEKL. The CDR3 consists of 15 residues. V was cut by 4 bases and J by 0 bases, with 12 bases left in between. In nucleotides, the CDR3 is TGCGCCAGCAGCCCCTTTTCGGAGGTGAACACTGAAGCTTTCTTT. Protein product: CASSPFSEVNTEAFF.

This clonotype has ten or more counts. The chain combines TRBV6-1 with TRBJ2-7; D call uncertain. There are 13 residues in the CDR3. The V end lost 8 bases, the J end lost 1 base, and 12 bases lay between the germline ends. Germline loops: CDR1 MNHNS, CDR2 SASEGT. In DNA form, the CDR3 reads TGTGCCAGCTCTTTTGGATGGTCCTACGAGCAGTACTTC. This codes for CASSFGWSYEQYF.

This clonotype showed up just a few times. The chain joins TRBV19 to TRBJ2-4; unclear D gene. CDR3 length: 13 amino acids. Per the germline V gene, CDR1 is LNHDA and CDR2 is SQIVND (reference sequence). Trimming took 11 bases from V and 0 from J, leaving 11 bases between them. The CDR3 DNA reads TGTGCCTCAGGAGACCGAGCCAAAAACATTCAGTACTTC. Its translation is CASGDRAKNIQYF.

CDR3 sequence reads: CASSRTLPYTGELFF. DNA for the CDR3: TGTGCCAGCAGCCGGACACTCCCCTACACCGGGGAGCTGTTTTTT. This chain joins TRBV3-1 and TRBJ2-2; perhaps TRBD1 as D (5 bases). V shed 4 bases and J shed 3 bases, with 12 bases lying between them. CDR1 is LGHDT and CDR2 is YNNKEL in the germline V gene (reference sequence). This CDR3 region has 15 residues. Full variable domain (missing parts from reference TRBV3-1 and TRBJ2-2): DTAVSQTPKYLVTQMGNDKSIKCEQNLGHDTMYWYKQDSKKFLKIMFSYNNKELIINETVPNRFSPKSPDKAHLNLHINSLELGDSAVYFCASSRTLPYTGELFFGEGSRLTVL.

The chain employs TRBV6-1 and TRBJ2-4; a possible D gene is TRBD2 (5 bases). CDR3 length equals 14 residues. Germline CDR1 MNHNS, CDR2 SASEGT. The V and J ends lost 6 bases and 0 bases respectively, with 9 bases between them. CDR3 in DNA: TGTGCCAGCAGAACCGGACTAGCCAAAAACATTCAGTACTTC. This sequence encodes CASRTGLAKNIQYF.